The next 12 T cell receptor beta chains were all read from a single sample in a study of CD8 T cells in Susac syndrome. RNA totalling about 0.45 to 1 ug underwent reverse transcription with random hexamers. TCRdb recomputed calls from the immunoSEQ multiplex PCR reads with MiXCR, one row per CDR3 protein. The table includes about 180,000 distinct CDR3 sequences, 85% to 95% detected once. Sequences were obtained from CD4+ T cells from PBMCs. The receptor source for this set is a human donor with Susac syndrome.

The chain carries TRBV7-8 and TRBJ1-5, with D possibly TRBD1 on 6 matching bases. Germline values: CDR1 SGHVS, CDR2 FQNEAQ. Trimming removed 5 bases at V and 0 bases at J, with 11 bases between. The CDR3 has 15 amino acids. The DNA for the CDR3 is TGTGCCAGCAGCCTCCGACAGGTTAGCAATCAGCCCCAGCATTTT. It yields the protein CASSLRQVSNQPQHF.

In DNA, the CDR3 is TGTGCCAGCAGATCGCCGGGAGACTATGGCTACACCTTC. Its translation is CASRSPGDYGYTF. V gene TRBV6-5 combines with J gene TRBJ1-2; D unclear. The germline gives CDR1 MNHEY, CDR2 SVGAGI. Trimming stripped 6 bases from V and 3 bases from J, with 11 bases between. The CDR3 loop spans 13 amino acids.

This sequence joins TRBV14 and TRBJ2-5; D is undetermined. V was cut by 4 bases and J by 2 bases, with 11 bases left in between. Looked up from germline, CDR1 is SGHDN and CDR2 is FVKESK. This CDR3 is built from 14 residues. This CDR3 reads CASSLATPQETQYF. CDR3 nucleotides: TGTGCCAGCAGCCTTGCGACCCCACAAGAGACCCAGTACTTC. Looking up the rest from reference TRBV14 and TRBJ2-5 gives the full variable domain: EAGVTQFPSHSVIEKGQTVTLRCDPISGHDNLYWYRRVMGKEIKFLLHFVKESKQDESGMPNNRFLAERTGGTYSTLKVQPAELEDSGVYFCASSLATPQETQYFGPGTRLLVL.

This chain connects TRBV12-3 or TRBV12-4 to TRBJ1-5; unclear D gene. The CDR3 is 12 residues long. Trimming took off 6 bases at V and 4 bases at J, with 7 bases between the two ends. The chain's CDR3 is CASREGNQPQHF. CDR3 DNA: TGTGCCAGCAGGGAAGGGAATCAGCCCCAGCATTTT.

V is TRBV9 and J is TRBJ2-3; 7 nucleotides line up with TRBD1. CDR3 length: 15 residues. V lost 0 bases and J lost 7; bases outside the gene matches: 8. Germline lookup yields CDR1 SGDLS and CDR2 YYNGEE. In DNA form, the CDR3 reads TGTGCCAGCAGCGTAGGGTCAGGGGGTGAGAATACGCAGTATTTT. This codes for CASSVGSGGENTQYF. Full variable domain (outside the CDR3, taken from reference TRBV9 and TRBJ2-3): DSGVTQTPKHLITATGQRVTLRCSPRSGDLSVYWYQQSLDQGLQFLIQYYNGEERAKGNILERFSAQQFPDLHSELNLSSLELGDSALYFCASSVGSGGENTQYFGPGTRLTVL.

This sequence joins TRBV3-1 and TRBJ1-1; D unclear. Deletions cut 5 bases from V and 0 bases from J, with 4 bases between. The CDR3 has 12 residues. CDR1 and CDR2 from the germline V gene are LGHDT and YNNKEL (reference sequence). Here the CDR3 reads CASSWVNTEAFF. In nucleotides, the CDR3 is TGTGCCAGCAGCTGGGTGAACACTGAAGCTTTCTTT.

This chain connects TRBV5-1 to TRBJ2-3; TRBD2 agrees at 7 bases. CDR3 length equals 14 residues. V was pared by 4 bases and J by 7 bases, with 9 bases of the junction left unmatched. The germline V gene encodes CDR1 SGHRS and CDR2 YFSETQ. The CDR3 is CASSTGTTGYTQYF. In DNA, the CDR3 is TGCGCCAGCAGCACCGGGACTACCGGGTATACGCAGTATTTT.

The chain combines TRBV3-1 with TRBJ1-1; D possibly corresponds to TRBD1 (5 bases). The CDR3 length is 15 residues. The germline CDR1 and CDR2 sequences are LGHDT and YNNKEL (reference sequence). The V gene lost 2 bases and the J gene lost 4 bases, with 14 bases spanning the gap. The CDR3 DNA is TGTGCCAGCAGCCAATTTCTCGACAGACCCACTGAAGCTTTCTTT. Translation gives CASSQFLDRPTEAFF. The whole variable domain, remainder taken from reference TRBV3-1 and TRBJ1-1, is DTAVSQTPKYLVTQMGNDKSIKCEQNLGHDTMYWYKQDSKKFLKIMFSYNNKELIINETVPNRFSPKSPDKAHLNLHINSLELGDSAVYFCASSQFLDRPTEAFFGQGTRLTVV.

The rearrangement uses TRBV20-1 and TRBJ1-5; no reliable D call. V lost 6 bases and J lost 0, with 9 bases in between. CDR3 length: 13 residues. CDR1 is DFQATT and CDR2 is SNEGSKA in the germline V gene (reference sequence). The CDR3 DNA sequence: TGCAGTGCCAAAGCCGATAGCAATCAGCCCCAGCATTTT. This encodes CSAKADSNQPQHF.

The CDR3 loop is CSARDSQGDSPLHF. The CDR3 DNA follows: TGCAGTGCTAGAGATTCCCAGGGCGATTCACCCCTCCACTTT. The chain combines TRBV20-1 with TRBJ1-6, with D possibly matching TRBD1 (5 bases). From germline, CDR1 is DFQATT and CDR2 SNEGSKA (reference sequence). V lost 0 bases and J 8 bases, leaving 11 bases between the germline ends. This CDR3 has 14 amino acids.

This rearrangement joins TRBV15 to TRBJ1-2; D may be TRBD1 (5 bases). The length of the CDR3 is 15 residues. Germline V gene lookup returns CDR1 LNHNV and CDR2 YYDKDF (reference sequence). Trimming cost V 0 bases and J 7 bases, with 15 bases left between them. The CDR3 DNA follows: TGTGCCACCAGCAGAGATCGGAAGGGGCCCGGTGGCTACACCTTC. Its translation is CATSRDRKGPGGYTF.

The V and J genes are TRBV20-1 and TRBJ2-1; 10 positions match TRBD2. V shed 3 bases, J shed 7 bases, and the junction held 6 bases outside the gene matches. The CDR3 contains 14 residues. The V gene's germline CDR1 is DFQATT and CDR2 SNEGSKA (reference sequence). The CDR3 region is CSASHSGGLNEQFF. The CDR3 DNA reads TGCAGTGCTAGTCATAGCGGGGGGCTGAATGAGCAGTTCTTC.